The 18 T cell receptor beta chains given below trace back to one sample, sequenced in a study of vaccination and CD4 T cells after COVID-19. As to treatment: approximately nine-day PBMC culture with coronavirus spike peptide pools or control peptides (ViraFEST assay). Sequence data for DNA of cultured CD4+ T cells were generated by the Oncomine TCR Beta short-read assay. Via MiXCR, TCRdb re-called the PCR reads, giving one row per CDR3 protein. Counted here are approximately 12,000 distinct CDR3 sequences, 30% to 35% occurring once; the ten biggest clones make up 34%. For these TCRs, the target antigens are not known. This sample comprised CD4+ T cells from blood, cultured in vitro, obtained before SARS-CoV-2 vaccination. The receptor source for this set is a human donor who received a COVID-19 vaccine.

V gene TRBV30 combines with J gene TRBJ2-7, with 11 bases aligning to TRBD2. The CDR3 runs 14 residues. Per the germline V gene, CDR1 is GTSNPN and CDR2 is SVGIG (reference sequence). Trimming took 2 bases from V and 12 from J; bases not matched to a gene: 12. In nucleotides, the CDR3 is TGTGCCTGGAGTCACATTGGGATAGCGGGGGGGACGTACTTC. It codes for CAWSHIGIAGGTYF.

The chain uses TRBV19 and TRBJ2-2; 9 nucleotides align to TRBD1. This CDR3 has 15 residues. V was pared by 7 bases and J by 1 base, with 4 bases of the junction left unmatched. CDR1 LNHDA and CDR2 SQIVND come from the germline V gene (reference sequence). The CDR3 nucleotides read TGTGCCAGTAAACAGGGGGCTCGGAACACCGGGGAGCTGTTTTTT. It translates to CASKQGARNTGELFF. The full variable domain, in which reference TRBV19 and TRBJ2-2 provide the parts outside the CDR3, is DGGITQSPKYLFRKEGQNVTLSCEQNLNHDAMYWYRQDPGQGLRLIYYSQIVNDFQKGDIAEGYSVSREKKESFPLTVTSAQKNPTAFYLCASKQGARNTGELFFGEGSRLTVL.

The chain couples TRBV6-1 to TRBJ1-1, with D possibly being TRBD1 (5 bases). Trimming pared 5 bases from V and 7 bases from J, leaving 20 bases between. Germline V CDR1 and CDR2: MNHNS, SASEGT. The CDR3 runs 15 residues. In nucleotides, the CDR3 is TGTGCCAGCAGTACTACCGGGACCTGGAGGGTTGAAGCTTTCTTT. Translated, it gives CASSTTGTWRVEAFF.

The J gene is TRBJ1-1, the V gene TRBV2, with D tentatively TRBD1 (5 bases). Trimming shortened V by 8 bases and J by 10 bases, and 14 bases separated the two germline ends. From germline, CDR1 is SNHLY and CDR2 FYNNEI. The CDR3 has 11 residues. As DNA, the CDR3 is TGTGCCAGCGGGCAGGGTGTAGCAGCTTTCTTT. Protein sequence: CASGQGVAAFF.

The chain joins TRBV6-4 to TRBJ2-7; TRBD1 or TRBD2 may be the D gene (5 bases each). Germline assignment: CDR1 MRHNA and CDR2 SNTAGT. V was clipped by 3 bases and J by 7 bases, with 13 bases between them. The CDR3 length is 13 residues. The DNA for the CDR3 is TGTGCCAGCAGTGAAGGGACCTGGGCTGAGCAGTACTTC. Translated: CASSEGTWAEQYF.

This chain's CDR3 is CATSRTRANNSPLHF. The DNA of the CDR3 is TGTGCCACCAGCAGGACCAGGGCTAATAATTCACCCCTCCACTTT. This chain joins TRBV15 and TRBJ1-6, with D tentatively TRBD1 (5 bases). The CDR3 spans 15 residues. V shed 3 bases and J shed 5 bases, with 11 bases lying between them. CDR1 and CDR2 from the germline V gene are LNHNV and YYDKDF (reference sequence).

In this sample, this clonotype turned up a few times. The V and J genes are TRBV6-1 and TRBJ2-1; possibly TRBD2 for D (6 bases). Looked up from germline, CDR1 is MNHNS and CDR2 is SASEGT. V lost 1 base, J lost 2 bases, and 9 bases lay in between. This CDR3 comprises 15 residues. CDR3 loop: CASSEVGRTYNEQFF. Written as DNA, the CDR3 is TGTGCCAGCAGTGAAGTGGGGAGGACCTACAATGAGCAGTTCTTC.

This rearrangement joins TRBV5-4 to TRBJ2-3; 9 nucleotides match TRBD2. This CDR3 spans 15 amino acids. After removal of 4 bases from V and 6 bases from J, the junction contained 9 bases not matched to a gene. Looked up from germline, CDR1 is SGHNT and CDR2 is YYREEE (reference sequence). CDR3 DNA: TGTGCCAGCAGCGGGCGGGGGGGCTGGTTGGATACGCAGTATTTT. Its protein is CASSGRGGWLDTQYF.

The rearrangement uses TRBV19 and TRBJ2-2, with TRBD2 as a possible D gene (6 bases). The CDR3 has 17 amino acids. Germline V gene lookup returns CDR1 LNHDA and CDR2 SQIVND (reference sequence). V was trimmed by 1 base and J by 1 base, leaving 13 bases between them. The CDR3 region is CASSIGLSGVNTGELFF. In DNA, the CDR3 is TGTGCCAGTAGTATAGGTCTGTCGGGGGTGAACACCGGGGAGCTGTTTTTT.

J is TRBJ1-3 and V is TRBV20-1, with D possibly being TRBD1 (6 bases). Germline V gives CDR1 DFQATT, CDR2 SNEGSKA (reference sequence). The CDR3 totals 19 residues. Trimming took off 3 bases at V and 0 bases at J, with 24 bases between the two ends. CDR3 residues: CSASKPGSGALSSGNTIYF. In nucleotides, the CDR3 is TGCAGTGCTAGTAAGCCTGGGTCGGGGGCGTTGAGCTCTGGAAACACCATATATTTT.

The CDR3 DNA reads TGTGCCAGCAGCACGCAGGGGGCGTCGAATGAGCAGTTCTTC. The encoded protein is CASSTQGASNEQFF. V usage is TRBV7-2 and J usage is TRBJ2-1; 8 nucleotides align to TRBD1. Germline V gene lookup returns CDR1 SGHTA and CDR2 FQGNSA. V trimming: 5 bases; J trimming: 7 bases; junction bases outside the gene matches: 7. The CDR3 has 14 amino acids.

The chain has TRBV24-1 and TRBJ2-1; no reliable D call. Trimming left V 8 bases short and J 10 bases short, with 17 bases between. CDR1 and CDR2 (germline): KGHDR, SFDVKD. The length of the CDR3 is 13 residues. The CDR3 DNA follows: TGTGCCACCAATGCCGCCGGAATGAACGAGCAGTTCTTC. This encodes CATNAAGMNEQFF.

V usage is TRBV7-2 and J usage is TRBJ2-1; 16 bases align to TRBD2. Germline assignment: CDR1 SGHTA and CDR2 FQGNSA. J gave up 8 bases and V 0 bases, and 1 base lay outside the gene matches. CDR3 length equals 16 residues. This chain's CDR3 is CASSLAGLAGGHEQFF. As DNA, the CDR3 is TGTGCCAGCAGCTTAGCGGGACTAGCGGGGGGGCATGAGCAGTTCTTC.

This clonotype was recorded a few times. The J gene is TRBJ1-6, the V gene TRBV14; the D gene is possibly TRBD1 (6 bases). V was pared by 0 bases and J by 9 bases, with 18 bases between. Germline CDR1 and CDR2: SGHDN and FVKESK. CDR3 length: 17 residues. The chain's CDR3 is CASSQELTGLRGSPLHF. In DNA, the CDR3 is TGTGCCAGCAGCCAAGAGCTCACAGGGTTGCGTGGTTCACCCCTCCACTTT.

This clonotype appeared a few times. The V and J genes are TRBV11-3 and TRBJ2-3; D is perhaps TRBD1 (5 bases). Germline V gene data show CDR1 as SGHNT and CDR2 as YENEEA. Trimming took 1 base from V and 5 from J, leaving 10 bases between them. The length of the CDR3 is 14 residues. DNA of the CDR3: TGTGCCAGCAGCTTAGGGGGCCAGATAGATACGCAGTATTTT. It encodes CASSLGGQIDTQYF.

This clonotype was recorded a few times. The genes are TRBV4-2 and TRBJ2-4; 8 nucleotides agree with TRBD1. The CDR3 length is 17 residues. V trimming: 0 bases; J trimming: 1 base; junction bases outside the gene matches: 5. Per the germline V gene, CDR1 is LGHNA and CDR2 is YNFKEQ. CDR3 DNA: TGTGCCAGCAGCCAAGATACAGGGGGGATTGCCAAAAACATTCAGTACTTC. Translating gives CASSQDTGGIAKNIQYF.

This clonotype is termed medium-sized. This chain joins TRBV20-1 and TRBJ1-5; 9 positions match TRBD1. Germline CDR1 and CDR2: DFQATT and SNEGSKA (reference sequence). V shed 0 bases, J shed 9 bases, and the junction held 9 bases outside the gene matches. CDR3 length: 15 amino acids. The CDR3 coding sequence is TGCAGTGCTAGAGATGCCCGACAGGGGGGGGGGCCCCAGCATTTT. It yields the protein CSARDARQGGGPQHF.

The V gene is TRBV5-1, the J gene TRBJ1-2, with D perhaps TRBD1 (6 bases). Germline values: CDR1 SGHRS, CDR2 YFSETQ. V was trimmed by 0 bases and J by 6 bases, leaving 12 bases between them. The CDR3 extends over 14 amino acids. CDR3 in DNA: TGCGCCAGCAGCTTGGGGGGGCTCGGTAATGGCTACACCTTC. This codes for CASSLGGLGNGYTF.